This is a list of T cell receptor beta chains from one sample in a study of kidney transplant recipient with SARS-CoV-2 infection. From the reads, TCRdb called clonotypes with MiXCR, one entry per CDR3 protein. Of roughly 230,000 distinct CDR3 sequences listed, 25% to 30% are singletons. This specimen consisted of a blood sample, obtained at baseline and on day 111 from a kidney transplant recipient. These receptor sequences come from a male patient aged 25-45 years who had COVID-19 and was a kidney transplant recipient. Some T cells may arise from the graft donor. The CDR3 runs from the conserved cysteine through the conserved F or W. A D gene is named only where the DNA matches it firmly. Where a row states a size, it is once, few, many or the class of an expanded clone; other rows omit it.

abundance | d_gene | j_gene | v_gene | CDR3nt | CDR3aa
many | - | TRBJ1-5 | TRBV29-1 | TGCAGCGTTGATGGGGCAGAGGGTCAGCCCCAGCATTTT | CSVDGAEGQPQHF
many | - | TRBJ2-5 | TRBV3-1 | TGTGCCAGCAGCGTGATTGGTCCCATTTCTTTCTCTGAGACCCAGTACTTC | CASSVIGPISFSETQYF
many | TRBD2 | TRBJ2-7 | TRBV5-1 | TGCGCCAGCAGCTTCGCACCTTTCGGGGTAGCGGGAAGGGAGGACGAGCAGTACTTC | CASSFAPFGVAGREDEQYF
- | - | TRBJ2-1 | TRBV6-4 | TGTGCCAGCAGTGACTCGCTCGACTACAATGAGCAGTTCTTC | CASSDSLDYNEQFF
- | - | TRBJ2-3 | TRBV7-9 | TGTGCCAGCAGCCAAGGGCTCATGGGCACAGATACGCAGTATTTT | CASSQGLMGTDTQYF
many | - | TRBJ2-7 | TRBV5-1 | TGCGCCAGCGGATTGCAGGAGGGGACCTACGAGCAGTACTTC | CASGLQEGTYEQYF
- | - | TRBJ2-3 | TRBV24-1 | TGTGCCACCAGTGAAGACGGGACAAGGGTTATACCAGATACGCAGTGTTTT | CATSEDGTRVIPDTQCF
many | TRBD2 | TRBJ2-1 | TRBV28 | TGTGCCAGCAGCCCTCTAAGCGGGAGGGTGGGCAATGAGCAGTTCTTC | CASSPLSGRVGNEQFF
many | - | TRBJ1-2 | TRBV11-2 | TGTGCCAGCAGCGCACCAGAAACAAGCAGAAAGACCTATGGCTACACCTTC | CASSAPETSRKTYGYTF
few | - | TRBJ2-7 | TRBV11-3 | TGTGCCAGCGGCTTGGGAACAGGAACCTACGAGCAGTACTTC | CASGLGTGTYEQYF
many | - | TRBJ1-2 | TRBV5-5 | TGTGCCAGCAGCTTTATCGGGGAAGATGGCTACACCTTC | CASSFIGEDGYTF
many | - | TRBJ2-7 | TRBV7-9 | TGTGCCAGCAGCTTAATCGAGGAGCAGTACTTC | CASSLIEEQYF
few | TRBD2 | TRBJ2-3 | TRBV7-8 | TGTGCCAGCAGCTTTGGCCGAGGACTAGCGGGGACAGATACGCAGTATTTT | CASSFGRGLAGTDTQYF
many | TRBD1 | TRBJ1-2 | TRBV29-1 | TGCAGCGTCGGACAGGGCGGTGACTACACCTTC | CSVGQGGDYTF
- | - | TRBJ1-1 | TRBV3-2 | TGTGCCAGCAGCCTGGGAGTATACCCCGAAGCTTTCTTT | CASSLGVYPEAFF